This T cell receptor beta chain was profiled in a study of tumor and adjacent non-tumor tissue in lung cancer. RNA was extracted from bulk tissue without any cell sorting. More than 3 cm separated this lung sample from the edge of the tumor. Germline CDR1 SGHRS, CDR2 YFSETQ. Deletions cut 7 bases from V and 12 bases from J, with 14 bases between. The CDR3 extends over 11 amino acids. TCRbeta libraries were built with three rounds of nested PCR, modified from ARM-PCR. Via MiXCR, TCRdb re-called the multiplex PCR reads, giving one row per CDR3 protein. Here the sample spans 47,000 or so distinct CDR3 sequences, about 68% being singletons.

The sequence was collected from a woman aged 70 to 79 with non-small cell lung cancer. The sample comprised distant non-tumor lung tissue. This rearrangement joins TRBV5-1 to TRBJ2-1; TRBD1 might be the D (6 bases). The CDR3 loop is CASCATGMQFF. In DNA form, the CDR3 reads TGCGCCAGCTGCGCAACAGGGATGCAGTTCTTC.